Listed below are T cell receptor beta chains from one sample, sequenced in a study of control samples from healthy donors and cancer patients. Produced via immunoSEQ multiplex PCR; TCRdb's table is partial and in-frame only. The sample holds about 89,000 clones, roughly nine tenths seen once. The sample was blood. Receptors were obtained from a man younger than 45 in good health. CDR3s include the opening cysteine and the closing phenylalanine or tryptophan. D genes are given only for firm matches. Only part of the rows carry a size: once, few, many, or a class if the clone is expanded.

abundance	j_gene	d_gene	v_gene	CDR3aa	CDR3nt
NA	TRBJ1-6	TRBD1	TRBV30	CAWRQNRGLPLHF	TGTGCCTGGAGGCAGAACAGGGGTCTGCCCCTCCACTTT
NA	TRBJ2-2	NA	TRBV5-6	CASSPQVGRELFF	TGTGCCAGCAGCCCCCAGGTAGGAAGGGAGCTGTTTTTT
few	TRBJ1-5	NA	TRBV7-9	CASSLAGGLPQHF	TGTGCCAGCAGCTTGGCGGGGGGGTTGCCCCAGCATTTT
NA	TRBJ2-1	TRBD2	TRBV5-5	CASSLARGGSYNEQFF	TGTGCCAGCAGCTTGGCCCGCGGGGGATCCTACAATGAGCAGTTCTTC
NA	TRBJ1-3	NA	TRBV29-1	CSAEGSKGGNTIYF	TGCAGCGCCGAAGGTTCGAAGGGTGGAAACACCATATATTTT
NA	TRBJ1-1	NA	TRBV5-1	CASKGSGDTEAFF	TGCGCCAGCAAAGGATCAGGGGACACTGAAGCTTTCTTT
NA	TRBJ1-2	NA	TRBV18	CASSPSEGKPYGYTF	TGTGCCAGCTCACCGAGCGAGGGAAAACCCTATGGCTACACCTTC
NA	TRBJ2-5	TRBD2	TRBV2	CASSRREGETQYF	TGTGCCAGCAGTCGCAGGGAGGGGGAGACCCAGTACTTC
many	TRBJ1-2	TRBD1	TRBV2	CASSELKGAVDYGYTF	TGTGCCAGCAGTGAATTGAAGGGGGCGGTGGACTATGGCTACACCTTC
NA	TRBJ2-1	TRBD1	TRBV4-1	CASSQAGTGSANEQFF	TGCGCCAGCAGCCAAGCTGGGACAGGGAGTGCCAATGAGCAGTTCTTC
NA	TRBJ2-2	TRBD2	TRBV19	CASSRGVNTGELFF	TGTGCCAGTAGTCGGGGGGTAAACACCGGGGAGCTGTTTTTT
few	TRBJ1-2	TRBD1	TRBV5-1	CASSRLDRVEAGYTF	TGCGCCAGCAGCCGGCTGGACAGGGTGGAGGCTGGCTACACCTTC
NA	TRBJ1-5	TRBD1	TRBV18	CASASQGAGQPQHF	TGTGCCAGCGCCTCACAGGGGGCCGGACAGCCCCAGCATTTT
NA	TRBJ1-5	NA	TRBV19	CASHQRDSNQPQHF	TGTGCCTCCCACCAGAGGGATAGCAATCAGCCCCAGCATTTT
NA	TRBJ1-1	NA	TRBV30	CAWSVRGLLNTEAFF	TGTGCCTGGAGTGTACGGGGGCTCCTGAACACTGAAGCTTTCTTT
NA	TRBJ2-1	NA	TRBV5-6	CASSRDRPGGDEQFF	TGTGCCAGCAGCCGGGACAGGCCAGGGGGGGATGAGCAGTTCTTC
NA	TRBJ1-3	NA	TRBV5-6	CASSYDSALGNTIYF	TGTGCCAGCAGCTACGACAGTGCCCTCGGGAACACCATATATTTT
NA	TRBJ1-2	NA	TRBV5-6	CASSLVGSFYGYTF	TGTGCCAGCAGCTTGGTTGGCAGCTTCTATGGCTACACCTTC
once	TRBJ1-2	TRBD1	TRBV5-4	CASSIQRGRDGYTF	TGTGCCAGCAGCATCCAAAGGGGGCGGGATGGCTACACCTTC
NA	TRBJ1-4	NA	TRBV11-2	CASSLDIAGPRGEKLFF	TGTGCCAGCAGCCTCGACATAGCAGGGCCTCGGGGTGAAAAACTGTTTTTT
NA	TRBJ2-2	TRBD2	TRBV6-5	CASTKGAGGPGELFF	TGTGCCAGCACCAAAGGGGCGGGGGGCCCCGGGGAGCTGTTTTTT
few	TRBJ2-3	NA	TRBV14	CASSQLGRGTDTQYF	TGTGCCAGCAGCCAGTTAGGACGGGGCACAGATACGCAGTATTTT
NA	TRBJ1-1	NA	TRBV29-1	CSSGQTNTEAFF	TGCAGCTCGGGACAAACGAACACTGAAGCTTTCTTT
NA	TRBJ2-4	NA	TRBV18	CASSPRFSGRTEIQYF	TGTGCCAGCTCACCACGATTCTCAGGGAGGACCGAAATTCAGTACTTC
NA	TRBJ2-4	NA	TRBV19	CATREGPDIQYF	TGTGCCACCAGAGAGGGCCCGGACATTCAGTACTTC
NA	TRBJ2-5	TRBD2	TRBV5-4	CASSPGLAGEVGEETQYF	TGTGCCAGCAGCCCGGGACTAGCGGGGGAGGTGGGAGAAGAGACCCAGTACTTC
NA	TRBJ2-1	NA	TRBV9	CASSPREKSYNEQFF	TGTGCCAGCAGCCCCCGGGAGAAGTCCTACAATGAGCAGTTCTTC
once	TRBJ1-2	NA	TRBV6-5	CASSYNNYGYTF	TGTGCCAGCAGTTACAATAACTATGGCTACACCTTC
NA	TRBJ1-1	TRBD1	TRBV5-4	CASSADRGTGNEAFF	TGTGCCAGCAGCGCCGACAGGGGGACTGGAAATGAAGCTTTCTTT